The rows below give T cell receptor beta chains drawn from one sample of a study of T cell responses to AZD1222 COVID-19 vaccine. TCRdb keeps only in-frame clones here, not all; method: immunoSEQ multiplex PCR. The repertoire has tens of thousands of clones, 83% of them found once; the top ten carry approximately 52%. Here the sequenced sample was peripheral blood, taken on day 0 of AZD1222 vaccination. The receptors were gathered from an adult in good health. Each CDR3 is given with its conserved first and last residue. D genes are given only for firm matches. Size is omitted from some rows. Given values are once, few, many or a class for expanded clones.

clone_size: .
d_call: .
v_call: TRBV4-1
j_call: TRBJ2-2
cdr3_nt: TGCGCCAGCAGCCAAGCCTGGCGTGCAGGGGAGCTGTTTTTT
cdr3_aa: CASSQAWRAGELFF

clone_size: .
d_call: .
v_call: TRBV4-1
j_call: TRBJ1-2
cdr3_nt: TGCGCCAGCAGCCAGCACTGGGAGGGAACTGGCTACACCTTC
cdr3_aa: CASSQHWEGTGYTF

clone_size: .
d_call: .
v_call: TRBV2
j_call: TRBJ2-7
cdr3_nt: TGTGCCAGCTATGGGGGCGTCTCCTACGAGCAGTACTTC
cdr3_aa: CASYGGVSYEQYF

clone_size: .
d_call: TRBD1
v_call: TRBV7-3
j_call: TRBJ2-1
cdr3_nt: TGTGCCAGCAGCCTCGGACAGGGGCCCTACAATGAGCAGTTCTTC
cdr3_aa: CASSLGQGPYNEQFF

clone_size: .
d_call: .
v_call: TRBV10-2
j_call: TRBJ2-7
cdr3_nt: TGCGCCAGCAGCTGGGACTCAGCCTACGAGCAGTACTTC
cdr3_aa: CASSWDSAYEQYF

clone_size: .
d_call: TRBD2
v_call: TRBV15
j_call: TRBJ2-5
cdr3_nt: TGTGCCACCAGCAGGGGGGCGGGGGGCCAAGAGACCCAGTACTTC
cdr3_aa: CATSRGAGGQETQYF

clone_size: .
d_call: .
v_call: TRBV19
j_call: TRBJ1-5
cdr3_nt: TGTGCCAGTAGTACAGTGAGCAATCAGCCCCAGCATTTT
cdr3_aa: CASSTVSNQPQHF

clone_size: .
d_call: TRBD2
v_call: TRBV5-4
j_call: TRBJ2-1
cdr3_nt: TGTGCCAGCAGCTTTCGACTAGCGGGGGAGTACAATGAGCAGTTCTTC
cdr3_aa: CASSFRLAGEYNEQFF

clone_size: .
d_call: .
v_call: TRBV7-9
j_call: TRBJ2-2
cdr3_nt: TGTGCCAGCAGCGGCTGGGAGCTGTTTTTT
cdr3_aa: CASSGWELFF

clone_size: .
d_call: .
v_call: TRBV18
j_call: TRBJ1-2
cdr3_nt: TGTGCCAGCTCACCGTCTCCGAACTATGGCTACACCTTC
cdr3_aa: CASSPSPNYGYTF

clone_size: once
d_call: .
v_call: TRBV5-6
j_call: TRBJ1-4
cdr3_nt: TGTGCCAGCAGCTTGGCCACTCGAGGAGACTATAATGAAAAACTGTTTTTT
cdr3_aa: CASSLATRGDYNEKLFF

clone_size: .
d_call: TRBD1
v_call: TRBV28
j_call: TRBJ1-3
cdr3_nt: TGTGCCAGCAGTTCCGTACCCCGCCTGACAGGGGGCACTGGAAACACCATATATTTT
cdr3_aa: CASSSVPRLTGGTGNTIYF

clone_size: few
d_call: .
v_call: TRBV6-6
j_call: TRBJ1-2
cdr3_nt: TGTGCCAGCAGTTACGCGTGGGATGGCTACACCTTC
cdr3_aa: CASSYAWDGYTF

clone_size: .
d_call: .
v_call: TRBV29-1
j_call: TRBJ1-3
cdr3_nt: TGCAGCGGCCGACAGGACTCTGGAAACACCATATATTTT
cdr3_aa: CSGRQDSGNTIYF

clone_size: few
d_call: .
v_call: TRBV27
j_call: TRBJ2-5
cdr3_nt: TGTGCCAGCAGTTTAGGGGCATTTGGGACCCAGTACTTC
cdr3_aa: CASSLGAFGTQYF

clone_size: .
d_call: .
v_call: TRBV5-4
j_call: TRBJ1-6
cdr3_nt: TGTGCCAGCAGCTTGGTTGGCAGGAGTAATTCACCCCTCCACTTT
cdr3_aa: CASSLVGRSNSPLHF

clone_size: .
d_call: .
v_call: TRBV29-1
j_call: TRBJ1-2
cdr3_nt: TGCAGCGTTTGGGAAGATGGCTACACCTTC
cdr3_aa: CSVWEDGYTF

clone_size: .
d_call: .
v_call: TRBV5-3
j_call: TRBJ1-5
cdr3_nt: TGTGCCAGAAGCCTTGGATTGGGACACGCACGAGTTTATAGCAATCAGCCCCAGCATTTT
cdr3_aa: CARSLGLGHARVYSNQPQHF

clone_size: .
d_call: .
v_call: TRBV27
j_call: TRBJ2-7
cdr3_nt: TGTGCCAGCAGTTTATCCCGAAAAACCTCCTACGAGCAGTACTTC
cdr3_aa: CASSLSRKTSYEQYF

clone_size: .
d_call: TRBD2
v_call: TRBV11-2
j_call: TRBJ2-7
cdr3_nt: TGTGCCAGCAGCCCTCGGGCTAGCGGAGCCTACGAGCAGTACTTC
cdr3_aa: CASSPRASGAYEQYF

clone_size: .
d_call: .
v_call: TRBV14
j_call: TRBJ2-7
cdr3_nt: TGTGCCAGCAGCCAACAGGGTTACGAGCAGTACTTC
cdr3_aa: CASSQQGYEQYF

clone_size: .
d_call: .
v_call: TRBV2
j_call: TRBJ1-1
cdr3_nt: TGTGCCAGCAGTGAACAGGGTCTCATGAACACTGAAGCTTTCTTT
cdr3_aa: CASSEQGLMNTEAFF

clone_size: .
d_call: .
v_call: TRBV30
j_call: TRBJ2-2
cdr3_nt: TGTGCCTGGAGTGTATTGGGGGGCACCGGGGAGCTGTTTTTT
cdr3_aa: CAWSVLGGTGELFF

clone_size: once
d_call: .
v_call: TRBV6-1
j_call: TRBJ1-1
cdr3_nt: TGTGCCAGCAGTGAATCCCCGACGGACACTGAAGCTTTCTTT
cdr3_aa: CASSESPTDTEAFF

clone_size: .
d_call: TRBD1
v_call: TRBV7-3
j_call: TRBJ1-2
cdr3_nt: TGTGCCAGCAGCTTCTCTGGGACAGGGGTCTATGGCTACACCTTC
cdr3_aa: CASSFSGTGVYGYTF

clone_size: many
d_call: TRBD1
v_call: TRBV9
j_call: TRBJ1-2
cdr3_nt: TGTGCCAGCAGCGAGGGACAGGGAAGTTACTATGGCTACACCTTC
cdr3_aa: CASSEGQGSYYGYTF

clone_size: .
d_call: .
v_call: TRBV5-6
j_call: TRBJ1-5
cdr3_nt: TGTGCCAGCAGCTGGGGTGGTGGTGCTAGCAATCAGCCCCAGCATTTT
cdr3_aa: CASSWGGGASNQPQHF

clone_size: .
d_call: .
v_call: TRBV18
j_call: TRBJ1-4
cdr3_nt: TGTGCCAGCTCAGCCCAGCAGAATGAAAAACTGTTTTTT
cdr3_aa: CASSAQQNEKLFF

clone_size: .
d_call: TRBD1
v_call: TRBV11-2
j_call: TRBJ2-4
cdr3_nt: TGTGCCAGCAGCTTAGGACAGGGGGCAAACATTCAGTACTTC
cdr3_aa: CASSLGQGANIQYF

clone_size: .
d_call: .
v_call: TRBV7-2
j_call: TRBJ1-6
cdr3_nt: TGTGCCAGCAGCTTACAGGGTTCCACGAATTCACCCCTCCACTTT
cdr3_aa: CASSLQGSTNSPLHF

clone_size: .
d_call: .
v_call: TRBV28
j_call: TRBJ2-3
cdr3_nt: TGTGCCAGCAGTTTGGGGGGCACGCGAGATACGCAGTATTTT
cdr3_aa: CASSLGGTRDTQYF

clone_size: .
d_call: .
v_call: TRBV12-2
j_call: TRBJ1-5
cdr3_nt: TGTGCAAGTCGCTTAGCCAGGACCCCGGGCCAGCCCCAGCATTTT
cdr3_aa: CASRLARTPGQPQHF

clone_size: once
d_call: TRBD1
v_call: TRBV5-4
j_call: TRBJ1-5
cdr3_nt: TGTGCCAGCAGCAGTGACAGGGGACAGCCCCAGCATTTT
cdr3_aa: CASSSDRGQPQHF

clone_size: .
d_call: .
v_call: TRBV19
j_call: TRBJ1-1
cdr3_nt: TGTGCCAGTAGTATAGATCCCCAGGGCTTGAACACTGAAGCTTTCTTT
cdr3_aa: CASSIDPQGLNTEAFF

clone_size: .
d_call: .
v_call: TRBV7-9
j_call: TRBJ1-6
cdr3_nt: TGTGCCAGCAGCCCACTTGGAGCGTCAGATTCACCCCTCCACTTT
cdr3_aa: CASSPLGASDSPLHF

clone_size: .
d_call: .
v_call: TRBV7-9
j_call: TRBJ1-4
cdr3_nt: TGTGCCAGCAGCCCCAACCGGTGGGATGAAAAACTGTTTTTT
cdr3_aa: CASSPNRWDEKLFF

clone_size: once
d_call: .
v_call: TRBV19
j_call: TRBJ2-3
cdr3_nt: TGTGCCAGTAGTATCATGGGACTCAGCACAGATACGCAGTATTTT
cdr3_aa: CASSIMGLSTDTQYF

clone_size: .
d_call: TRBD1
v_call: TRBV11-2
j_call: TRBJ2-7
cdr3_nt: TGTGCCAGCAGCTTAGGACGCGGAACCAGGGGGCCGCACGAGCAGTACTTC
cdr3_aa: CASSLGRGTRGPHEQYF

clone_size: once
d_call: .
v_call: TRBV7-2
j_call: TRBJ2-5
cdr3_nt: TGTGCCAGCAGCTTAATGCGTCCACAAGAGACCCAGTACTTC
cdr3_aa: CASSLMRPQETQYF

clone_size: .
d_call: .
v_call: TRBV2
j_call: TRBJ2-7
cdr3_nt: TGTGCCTTGGGGGGTGCCCACTACGAGCAGTACTTC
cdr3_aa: CALGGAHYEQYF

clone_size: .
d_call: .
v_call: TRBV13
j_call: TRBJ2-5
cdr3_nt: TGTGCCAGCAGCTTAGGGCCGGGGTTGGAGACCCAGTACTTC
cdr3_aa: CASSLGPGLETQYF

clone_size: once
d_call: .
v_call: TRBV10-3
j_call: TRBJ1-3
cdr3_nt: TGTGCCACCGAAAGACAGAGCTCTGGAAACACCATATATTTT
cdr3_aa: CATERQSSGNTIYF